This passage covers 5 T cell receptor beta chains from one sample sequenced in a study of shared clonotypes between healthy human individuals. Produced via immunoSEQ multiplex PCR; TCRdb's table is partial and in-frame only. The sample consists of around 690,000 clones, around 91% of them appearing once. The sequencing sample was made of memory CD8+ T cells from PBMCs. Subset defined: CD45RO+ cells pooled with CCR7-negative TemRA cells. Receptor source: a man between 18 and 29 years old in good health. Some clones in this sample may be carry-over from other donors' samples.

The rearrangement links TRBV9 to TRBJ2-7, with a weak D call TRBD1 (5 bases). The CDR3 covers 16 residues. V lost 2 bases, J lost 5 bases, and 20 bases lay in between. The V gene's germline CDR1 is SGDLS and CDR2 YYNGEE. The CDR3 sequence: CASSVLQGSAIHEQYF. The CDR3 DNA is TGTGCCAGCAGCGTTCTCCAGGGAAGCGCCATCCACGAGCAGTACTTC.

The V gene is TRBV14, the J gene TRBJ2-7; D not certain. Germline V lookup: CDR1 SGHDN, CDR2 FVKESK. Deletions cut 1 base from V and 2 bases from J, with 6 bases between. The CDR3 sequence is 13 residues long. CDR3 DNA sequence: TGTGCCAGCAGCCAAGTACCTCCCTACGAGCAGTACTTC. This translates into CASSQVPPYEQYF.

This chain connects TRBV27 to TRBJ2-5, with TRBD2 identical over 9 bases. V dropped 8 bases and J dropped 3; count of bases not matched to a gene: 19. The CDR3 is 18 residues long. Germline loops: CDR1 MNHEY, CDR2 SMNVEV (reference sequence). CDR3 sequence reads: CASSRLAGPPYLEETQYF. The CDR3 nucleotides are TGTGCCAGCTCTCGGCTAGCGGGACCACCGTATTTGGAAGAGACCCAGTACTTC.

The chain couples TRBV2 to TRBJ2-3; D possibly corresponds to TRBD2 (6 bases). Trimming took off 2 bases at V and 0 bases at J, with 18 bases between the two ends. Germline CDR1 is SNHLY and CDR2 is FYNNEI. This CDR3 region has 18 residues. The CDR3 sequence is CASSELLVVDYSTDTQYF. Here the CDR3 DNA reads TGTGCCAGCAGTGAATTGTTAGTTGTGGACTATAGCACAGATACGCAGTATTTT.

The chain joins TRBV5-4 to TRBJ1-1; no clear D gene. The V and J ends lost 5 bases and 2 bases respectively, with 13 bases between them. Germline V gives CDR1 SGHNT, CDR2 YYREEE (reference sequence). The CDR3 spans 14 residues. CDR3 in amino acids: CASSHGHINTEAFF. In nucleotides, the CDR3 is TGTGCCAGCAGTCACGGCCACATTAACACTGAAGCTTTCTTT.